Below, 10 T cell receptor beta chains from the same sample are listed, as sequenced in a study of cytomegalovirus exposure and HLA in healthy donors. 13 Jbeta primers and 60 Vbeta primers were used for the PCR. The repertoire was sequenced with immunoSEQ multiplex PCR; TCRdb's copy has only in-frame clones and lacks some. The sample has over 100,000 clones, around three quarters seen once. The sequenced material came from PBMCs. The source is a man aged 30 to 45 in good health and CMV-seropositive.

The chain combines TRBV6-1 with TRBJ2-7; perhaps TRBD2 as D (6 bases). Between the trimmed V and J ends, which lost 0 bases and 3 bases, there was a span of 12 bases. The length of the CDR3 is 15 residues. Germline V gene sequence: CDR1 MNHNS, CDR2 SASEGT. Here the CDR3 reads CASSEARRGYYEQYF. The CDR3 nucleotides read TGTGCCAGCAGTGAAGCCAGGCGGGGCTACTACGAGCAGTACTTC.

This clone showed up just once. CDR3 sequence (DNA): TGTGCCAGCAGTCTGACAGGGGATCAGGGCGGCTACACCTTC. Translation gives CASSLTGDQGGYTF. The chain has TRBV6-5 and TRBJ1-2; TRBD1 aligns across 8 bases. CDR3 length equals 14 residues. Losses at the gene ends were 5 bases for V and 8 bases for J; bases not matched to a gene: 10. CDR1 and CDR2 from the germline V gene are MNHEY and SVGAGI.

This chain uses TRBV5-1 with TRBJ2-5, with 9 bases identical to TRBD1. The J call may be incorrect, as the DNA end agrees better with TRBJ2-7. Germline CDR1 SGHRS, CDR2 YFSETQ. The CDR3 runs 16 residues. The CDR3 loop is CASSSSVVMDRGEQYF. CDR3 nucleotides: TGCGCCAGCAGCTCGAGCGTGGTGATGGACAGGGGCGAGCAGTACTTC.

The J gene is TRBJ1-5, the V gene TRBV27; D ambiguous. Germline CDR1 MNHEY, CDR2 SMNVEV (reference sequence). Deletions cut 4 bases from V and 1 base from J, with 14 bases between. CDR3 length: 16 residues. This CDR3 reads CASSSIGGYSNQPQHF. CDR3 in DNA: TGTGCCAGCAGTTCAATCGGCGGGTACAGCAATCAGCCCCAGCATTTT.

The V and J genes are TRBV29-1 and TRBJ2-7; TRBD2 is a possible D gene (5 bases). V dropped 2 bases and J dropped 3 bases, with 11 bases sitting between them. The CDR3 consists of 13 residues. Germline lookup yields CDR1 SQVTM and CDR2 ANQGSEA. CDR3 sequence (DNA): TGCAGCGTTGAATGGTCGGGGAACTACGAGCAGTACTTC. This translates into CSVEWSGNYEQYF.

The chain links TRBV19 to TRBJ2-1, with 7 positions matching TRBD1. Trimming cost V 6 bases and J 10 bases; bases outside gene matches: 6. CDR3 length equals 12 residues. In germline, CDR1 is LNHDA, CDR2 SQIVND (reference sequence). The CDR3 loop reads CASSITGDEQFF. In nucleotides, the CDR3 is TGTGCCAGTAGCATTACAGGGGACGAGCAGTTCTTC. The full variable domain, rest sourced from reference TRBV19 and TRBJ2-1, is DGGITQSPKYLFRKEGQNVTLSCEQNLNHDAMYWYRQDPGQGLRLIYYSQIVNDFQKGDIAEGYSVSREKKESFPLTVTSAQKNPTAFYLCASSITGDEQFFGPGTRLTVL.

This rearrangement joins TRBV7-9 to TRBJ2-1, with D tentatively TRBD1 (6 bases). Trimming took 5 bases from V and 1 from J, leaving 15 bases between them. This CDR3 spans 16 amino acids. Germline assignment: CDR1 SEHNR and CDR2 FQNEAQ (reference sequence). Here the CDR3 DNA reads TGTGCCAGCAGCAAGATGCTACAGGGTTCCTACAATGAGCAGTTCTTC. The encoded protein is CASSKMLQGSYNEQFF.

This CDR3 reads CASSLGTSGGADVETQYF. The CDR3 bases are TGTGCCAGCAGCCTGGGGACTAGCGGGGGGGCTGACGTGGAGACCCAGTACTTC. The chain has TRBV9 and TRBJ2-5; 16 bases line up with TRBD2. Germline CDR1 reads SGDLS; CDR2 reads YYNGEE. CDR3 length equals 18 residues. Trimming at V came to 4 bases and at J to 5 bases, leaving 11 bases not matched to a gene.

CDR3 nucleotides: TGTGCCAGCCAGACAGGGGGGAGTAATTCACCCCTCCACTTT. As protein: CASQTGGSNSPLHF. The rearrangement links TRBV9 to TRBJ1-6, with 9 bases aligning to TRBD1. Losses at the gene ends were 7 bases for V and 6 bases for J; bases not matched to a gene: 5. CDR1 and CDR2 from the germline V gene are SGDLS and YYNGEE. The CDR3 runs to 14 residues.

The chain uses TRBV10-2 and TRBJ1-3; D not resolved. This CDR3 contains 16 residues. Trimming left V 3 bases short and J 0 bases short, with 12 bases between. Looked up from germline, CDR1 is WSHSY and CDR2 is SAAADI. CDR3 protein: CASSDHILSSGNTIYF. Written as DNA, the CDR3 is TGCGCCAGCAGTGACCATATCCTGAGCTCTGGAAACACCATATATTTT.